This TCR beta chain was documented in a study of beta chain features in type 1 diabetes. Overall study: Patients looked much like healthy donors when it came to age, gender and cell yields. General observations from the study: Moderate yet significant TCRB CDR3 shortening was seen in Type 1 diabetes patients in all four CD4+ subsets. Within the patient group, naive, central memory and Treg TCRB repertoires appeared more similar to each other than within healthy donors.

Details on this clone: No antigen is known for it.

Investigators reverse transcribed all isolated RNA, so they sequenced expressed TCRB transcripts. TCRdb's copy holds only in-frame clones and misses some; the assay was immunoSEQ multiplex PCR. The sample has roughly 330,000 clones; approximately 10% are singletons. V dropped 7 bases and J dropped 7; count of bases not matched to a gene: 6. The CDR3 sequence is 13 residues long. CDR1 is SNHLY and CDR2 is FYNNEI in the germline V gene. Specimen: naive CD4+ T cells from blood. The clonotype originates from a woman aged 25 to 39 in good health. The chain is built from TRBV2 and TRBJ2-4; 8 bases fit TRBD1. The CDR3 nucleotides read TGTGCCAGCAATTTCAGGGGGCCGAACATTCAGTACTTC. Encoded protein: CASNFRGPNIQYF.